The TCR beta chain described here comes from a study of blood T cell repertoires in COVID-19. The wider study: Acute and convalescent COVID-19 samples came from the United States, Italy and Spain. From T cells, B-cell-depleted T cells, or PBMCs came the material, which was cDNA or gDNA.

The authors' processing: Amplification from reference gene primers served as the basis for estimated nucleated cell counts. Assay: immunoSEQ multiplex PCR; the TCRdb copy retains only in-frame clones and omits some. That table is the source of V, J and clone size, and D and trimming were worked out from the DNA. The sample records about 92,000 clones, about 71% being singletons. In its sample, this clone was seen many times. Germline V gene lookup returns CDR1 SGHRS and CDR2 YFSETQ. V was pared by 4 bases and J by 4 bases, with 11 bases between. The CDR3 consists of 13 residues. The sequenced sample was peripheral blood. The sequence derives from an older woman in a cohort sampled during active or convalescent COVID-19. This chain joins TRBV5-1 and TRBJ1-2, with TRBD1 as a possible D gene (5 bases). The CDR3 DNA reads TGCGCCAGCAGCGTGGGGCCGTTCTATGGCTACACCTTC. Its protein is CASSVGPFYGYTF.